This T cell receptor (beta chain) was recorded in a study of CD8+CD57+ T cells in acquired aplastic anemia. The table lists this clonotype with many counts. Patients picked for sequencing had shown CD8+CD57+ cell expansion detected by flow cytometry. TCR beta VDJ combinations and CDR3 sequences were profiled from genomic DNA. Each CDR3 protein is one row after TCRdb ran MiXCR on the reads. The profile shows about 470,000 distinct CDR3 sequences, approximately 33% of them singletons. The J segment lost 5 bases and the V segment lost 4 bases, leaving 5 bases of the junction unmatched. This CDR3 is built from 15 residues. Germline CDR1 and CDR2: LGHNA and YSLEER.

This chain connects TRBV4-3 to TRBJ1-2; TRBD1 matches at 12 bases. The receptor's source is a human donor with aplastic anemia. Sample: sorted CD4+, CD8+, or CD8+CD57+ T cells (not recorded which) from PBMCs. The CDR3 spells CASSPGTGGPYGYTF. In nucleotides, the CDR3 is TGCGCCAGCAGCCCCGGGACAGGGGGCCCGTATGGCTACACCTTC.